This T cell receptor (beta chain) was sequenced during a study of beta chain features in type 1 diabetes. This clone was observed a few times. The antigen remains unidentified. Expressed TCRB transcripts were sequenced, since all the RNA that had been isolated was reverse transcribed. TCRdb keeps only in-frame clones here, not all; method: immunoSEQ multiplex PCR. There are more than 95,000 clones in the sample; roughly 28% occur only once, and roughly 0.58% lies in the top ten. General study findings and limits: The study found fewer insertions and more deletions at VDJ junctions in type 1 diabetes patients. Shorter TCRB CDR3s, moderately but significantly so, marked every one of the four CD4+ subsets in Type 1 diabetes patients.

Germline CDR1 reads GTSNPN; CDR2 reads SVGIG (reference sequence). The CDR3 loop spans 14 amino acids. V gave up 4 bases and J gave up 1 base, with 13 bases separating them. The sample consisted of central memory CD4+ T cells from blood. The chain has TRBV30 and TRBJ1-1; D possibly corresponds to TRBD1 (5 bases). The origin of this receptor is a woman between 18 and 29 years old with type 1 diabetes. The CDR3 DNA is TGTGCCTGGACTCTTTTCACAGGGAACACTGAAGCTTTCTTT. This encodes CAWTLFTGNTEAFF.